Below, 9 T cell receptor beta chains from the same sample are listed, as sequenced in a study of cytomegalovirus exposure and HLA in healthy donors. PCR primers comprised 60 Vbeta and 13 Jbeta primers. Method: immunoSEQ multiplex PCR; TCRdb's copy keeps in-frame clones and lacks some. This repertoire includes under 100,000 clones. Sample: PBMCs. The receptors come from a man aged 30 to 39 in good health and CMV-seronegative.

The chain is built from TRBV5-1 and TRBJ2-7; D perhaps matches TRBD1 (5 bases). Trimming shortened V by 0 bases and J by 4 bases, and 11 bases separated the two germline ends. This CDR3 is built from 14 residues. Per germline, CDR1 SGHRS and CDR2 YFSETQ. The CDR3 sequence is CASSLGWGEYEQYF. As DNA, the CDR3 is TGCGCCAGCAGCTTGGGGTGGGGCGAGTACGAGCAGTACTTC.

V usage is TRBV7-4 and J usage is TRBJ1-2; the match to TRBD1 covers 7 bases. Germline loops: CDR1 SGHVT, CDR2 SQSDAQ. The CDR3 extends over 15 amino acids. The V gene end was trimmed by 6 bases and the J gene end by 0 bases; junction bases not matched to a gene: 7. CDR3 amino acids: CASRRHRGSNYGYTF. DNA for the CDR3: TGTGCCAGCAGACGCCACAGGGGATCTAACTATGGCTACACCTTC.

The chain employs TRBV5-1 and TRBJ1-1; TRBD1 is a possible D gene (5 bases). The CDR3 loop spans 13 amino acids. V was shortened by 4 bases and J by 8 bases, with 15 bases between the two germline ends. Germline CDR1 and CDR2: SGHRS and YFSETQ. CDR3 DNA: TGCGCCAGCAGCGCCGGCGGGGGGTCCGAAGCTTTCTTT. Residues: CASSAGGGSEAFF.

The chain links TRBV19 to TRBJ2-7, with TRBD2 matching over 14 bases. The CDR3 runs 16 residues. Germline V gene sequence: CDR1 LNHDA, CDR2 SQIVND (reference sequence). The J segment lost 5 bases and the V segment lost 2 bases, leaving 5 bases of the junction unmatched. This CDR3 is CASSISPGLAGDEQYF. CDR3 coding DNA: TGTGCCAGTAGTATAAGTCCGGGACTAGCGGGAGACGAGCAGTACTTC.

V is TRBV2 and J is TRBJ2-7; D is perhaps TRBD2 (6 bases). Germline CDR1 is SNHLY and CDR2 is FYNNEI. Trimming took 5 bases from V and 0 from J, leaving 14 bases between them. This CDR3 has 15 residues. The CDR3 DNA reads TGTGCCAGCAGTCCCCTAGTGGGGGGCTCCTACGAGCAGTACTTC. Translated: CASSPLVGGSYEQYF.

V and J are TRBV29-1 and TRBJ1-1; the D gene is possibly TRBD1 (6 bases). This CDR3 spans 13 amino acids. The germline V gene encodes CDR1 SQVTM and CDR2 ANQGSEA. V lost 4 bases, J lost 1 base, and 10 bases lay in between. The CDR3 spells CSVGDRTNTEAFF. In DNA, the CDR3 is TGCAGCGTTGGCGACAGGACGAACACTGAAGCTTTCTTT.

The chain couples TRBV29-1 to TRBJ2-1; no definite D call. The CDR3 has 15 residues. In germline, CDR1 is SQVTM, CDR2 ANQGSEA. Trimming pared 0 bases from V and 1 base from J, leaving 10 bases between. The CDR3 DNA reads TGCAGCGTTGAAGATCTGGAGTTTTCCTACAATGAGCAGTTCTTC. Residues: CSVEDLEFSYNEQFF.

A word on this clone: Other nucleotide sequences in the sample specify the same CDR3. This chain links TRBV5-1 with TRBJ1-2, with D unclear. The germline CDR1 and CDR2 sequences are SGHRS and YFSETQ. The germline V and J ends were trimmed by 2 bases and 2 bases, with 7 bases remaining between them. The CDR3 runs 13 residues. CDR3 bases: TGCGCCAGCAGCTTAACAGAAAACTATGGCTACACCTTC. Protein sequence: CASSLTENYGYTF.

To note about this clone: One end of the junction fails to match germline, which may point to a read error. The same CDR3 arises from other DNA sequences in this sample as well. The CDR3 is CASSGGTGGSAGYTF. The CDR3 DNA reads TGCGCCAGCAGCGGCGGGACAGGGGGCAGCGCTGGCTACACCTTC. The chain is built from TRBV6-4 and TRBJ1-2, with 12 bases that match TRBD1. The V gene's germline CDR1 is MRHNA and CDR2 SNTAGT. The length of the CDR3 is 15 residues.